This TCR beta chain was profiled in a study of cytomegalovirus exposure and HLA in healthy donors. Study as a whole: Genotyping showed roughly 86% of some 400 donors falling in the Caucasian-associated ancestry cluster. Notes on the study in general: Confirmation was obtained in vitro that three CMV-associated chains are specific for CMV antigens. With later analysis, a missense DCLRE1C variant became linked to TCR beta V- and J-gene trimming.

With 60 Vbeta and 13 Jbeta primers, the PCR was carried out. Libraries were prepared by immunoSEQ multiplex PCR; TCRdb keeps only in-frame clonotypes and omits some of them. The table shows over 150,000 clones, with 75% to 85% occurring only once. Points on this clone: Its antigen remains unidentified.

The length of the CDR3 is 15 residues. CDR1 is MNHEY, CDR2 SVGAGI, per germline. V was trimmed by 0 bases and J by 1 base, leaving 9 bases between them. The V call is TRBV6-5, the J call TRBJ1-1; D is ambiguous. Input material: PBMCs. This clonotype was sampled from a male donor in good health and CMV-seropositive. In DNA, the CDR3 is TGTGCCAGCAGTTACTCTGGCACGGGGAACACTGAAGCTTTCTTT. This sequence encodes CASSYSGTGNTEAFF.